This T cell receptor beta chain was retrieved from a study of T cells in Graves' hyperthyroidism and ophthalmopathy. Study as a whole: Peripheral blood samples were taken at initial diagnosis, prior to any treatment.

RNA transcripts served as the template for amplifying TCR beta CDR3 regions. The study used the HTBI primer set for a first-round RT-PCR of the TCR CDR3. In TCRdb, the multiplex PCR reads were re-called with MiXCR into one record per CDR3 protein. The table lists 370,000 or so distinct CDR3 sequences, less than 20% of them singletons. In its sample, this clonotype was seen a few times. V was clipped by 0 bases and J by 2 bases, with 10 bases between them. Germline CDR1 reads LNHNV; CDR2 reads YYDKDF (reference sequence). The CDR3 is 15 amino acids. The sequencing input was blood. J is TRBJ1-1 and V is TRBV15; D gene unclear. The clonotype originates from a woman under 30 with Graves' hyperthyroidism that later progressed to Graves' ophthalmopathy. Written as DNA, the CDR3 is TGTGCCACCAGCAGAGATCTACAGCTCAACACTGAAGCTTTCTTT. Its protein is CATSRDLQLNTEAFF.